Listed here are 12 T cell receptor beta chains from one sample, sequenced in a study of cytomegalovirus exposure and HLA in healthy donors. The study ran its PCR with 60 Vbeta and 13 Jbeta primers. The data were produced by immunoSEQ multiplex PCR, yet TCRdb's version contains in-frame clones alone and is incomplete. The repertoire has 55,000 to 70,000 clones, roughly four fifths of them found once; the top ten carry 8.5% to 14%. Material for sequencing was PBMCs. These TCRs come from a woman aged 55-69 years in good health and CMV-seropositive.

The V and J genes are TRBV25-1 and TRBJ2-2, with D tentatively TRBD2 (6 bases). Trimming removed 1 base at V and 6 bases at J, with 6 bases between. CDR3 size: 13 residues. Germline V gene sequence: CDR1 MGHDK, CDR2 SYGVNS. The CDR3 region has the DNA TGTGCCAGCAGTGAATGGGGGGCCGGGGAGCTGTTTTTT. Amino acids: CASSEWGAGELFF.

The V and J genes are TRBV12-5 and TRBJ1-5, with TRBD1 matching 7 bases. The CDR3 spans 15 residues. The germline CDR1 and CDR2 sequences are LGHNT and FRNRAP. V lost 5 bases and J lost 2; bases outside the gene matches: 6. CDR3 sequence (DNA): TGTGCTAGTGGTCTCGGGACAGCCCGCAATCAGCCCCAGCATTTT. Translating gives CASGLGTARNQPQHF.

The chain couples TRBV5-6 to TRBJ2-5; a possible D gene is TRBD1 (6 bases). CDR3 length equals 15 residues. The germline V gene encodes CDR1 SGHDT and CDR2 YYEEEE. V lost 5 bases and J 1 base, leaving 15 bases between the germline ends. The CDR3 DNA sequence: TGTGCCAGCAGTTCACGGACAGTAGGCCAAGAGACCCAGTACTTC. Residues: CASSSRTVGQETQYF.

The chain links TRBV29-1 to TRBJ1-1; 9 bases are a match to TRBD1. J gave up 5 bases and V 7 bases, and 8 bases lay outside the gene matches. The CDR3 contains 13 residues. Germline-derived CDR1 and CDR2 are SQVTM and ANQGSEA. The DNA of the CDR3 is TGCAGCGCGGCTGGGACAGGGTATACTGAAGCTTTCTTT. Translating it yields CSAAGTGYTEAFF.

The chain carries TRBV7-2 and TRBJ1-1; no firm D call. Germline CDR1 reads SGHTA; CDR2 reads FQGNSA. The CDR3 is made up of 14 amino acids. V was trimmed by 7 bases and J by 3 bases, leaving 15 bases between them. Written as DNA, the CDR3 is TGTGCCAGCACCCAGAAGGGAGTCTACACTGAAGCTTTCTTT. Translated, it gives CASTQKGVYTEAFF.

The chain combines TRBV19 with TRBJ2-3; D remains unclear. This CDR3 has 12 amino acids. The V gene lost 5 bases and the J gene lost 4 bases, with 7 bases spanning the gap. Per the germline V gene, CDR1 is LNHDA and CDR2 is SQIVND (reference sequence). The CDR3 sequence: CASSLPSDTQYF. The CDR3 DNA follows: TGTGCCAGTAGTCTCCCTTCAGATACGCAGTATTTT.

V and J are TRBV20-1 and TRBJ1-2; D call uncertain. CDR3 length: 11 residues. V was clipped by 5 bases and J by 8 bases, with 12 bases between them. CDR1 and CDR2 (germline): DFQATT, SNEGSKA (reference sequence). CDR3 sequence (DNA): TGCAGTGCTCTCCCCTCCTCGGGCTACACCTTC. It codes for CSALPSSGYTF.

V gene TRBV6-1 combines with J gene TRBJ1-5, with D hard to call. Per the germline V gene, CDR1 is MNHNS and CDR2 is SASEGT. V was clipped by 2 bases and J by 2 bases, with 10 bases between them. The CDR3 covers 15 residues. The CDR3 sequence is CASSESGLGNQPQHF. CDR3 DNA sequence: TGTGCCAGCAGTGAAAGTGGTCTAGGCAATCAGCCCCAGCATTTT.

The J gene is TRBJ2-3, the V gene TRBV30; TRBD1 agrees at 9 bases. CDR3 length: 15 amino acids. V gave up 4 bases and J gave up 2 bases; unmatched junction bases: 7. The V gene's germline CDR1 is GTSNPN and CDR2 SVGIG (reference sequence). CDR3 DNA sequence: TGTGCCTGGACTCCGGGACAGGGTCACACAGATACGCAGTATTTT. Protein product: CAWTPGQGHTDTQYF.

This clone has only one observation. J is TRBJ2-7 and V is TRBV2; 10 bases fit TRBD2. The CDR3 has 14 amino acids. Germline V lookup: CDR1 SNHLY, CDR2 FYNNEI. Germline trimming cut 7 bases from V and 3 bases from J; bases unmatched to any gene: 6. The CDR3 sequence is CASTSLAGNYEQYF. The DNA of the CDR3 is TGTGCCAGCACCTCACTAGCGGGAAACTACGAGCAGTACTTC. The full variable domain, with the rest looked up from reference TRBV2 and TRBJ2-7, is EPEVTQTPSHQVTQMGQEVILRCVPISNHLYFYWYRQILGQKVEFLVSFYNNEISEKSEIFDDQFSVERPDGSNFTLKIRSTKLEDSAMYFCASTSLAGNYEQYFGPGTRLTVT.

The genes are TRBV2 and TRBJ2-1; no firm D call. The CDR3 is 14 residues long. Germline CDR1 and CDR2: SNHLY and FYNNEI. Between the trimmed V and J ends, which lost 4 bases and 6 bases, there was a span of 13 bases. DNA for the CDR3: TGTGCCAGCAGTGGGGTGGGCAGAACCAATGAGCAGTTCTTC. It encodes CASSGVGRTNEQFF. The whole variable domain, remainder taken from reference TRBV2 and TRBJ2-1, is EPEVTQTPSHQVTQMGQEVILRCVPISNHLYFYWYRQILGQKVEFLVSFYNNEISEKSEIFDDQFSVERPDGSNFTLKIRSTKLEDSAMYFCASSGVGRTNEQFFGPGTRLTVL.

J is TRBJ2-1 and V is TRBV5-1, with TRBD2 identical over 13 bases. J lost 8 bases, V lost 0 bases, and 5 bases had no gene match. The CDR3 has 16 residues. Germline V CDR1 and CDR2: SGHRS, YFSETQ. CDR3 region: CASSLGGTSGTDEQFF. The DNA for the CDR3 is TGCGCCAGCAGCTTGGGGGGGACTAGCGGGACAGATGAGCAGTTCTTC.